This T cell receptor beta chain was captured in a study of cytomegalovirus exposure and HLA in healthy donors. Amplification used 60 Vbeta primers and 13 Jbeta primers. The method was immunoSEQ multiplex PCR; TCRdb's version includes in-frame clones alone and lacks a portion of them. The data contain 180,000 or so clones, around 88% of them singletons. Of note for this clone: Its antigen remains unidentified.

V was cut by 3 bases and J by 3 bases, with 11 bases left in between. Per the germline V gene, CDR1 is SGHVS and CDR2 is FQNEAQ. The CDR3 is 14 residues long. Study results and limitations: Analysis was performed later, and it showed HLA-associated TCR beta chains to be more clonally expanded than equally common others. In vitro confirmation showed three CMV-associated chains to be CMV antigen specific. The study flagged about 160 TCR beta chains as cytomegalovirus-associated.

This chain uses TRBV7-8 with TRBJ1-1, with D perhaps matching TRBD1 (5 bases). Sample: PBMCs. This receptor was obtained from a woman aged 25 to 39 in good health and CMV-seronegative. CDR3 sequence reads: CASSLATGDTEAFF. CDR3 nucleotide sequence: TGTGCCAGCAGCTTGGCCACGGGGGACACTGAAGCTTTCTTT.